Listed here are 18 T cell receptor beta chains from one sample, sequenced in a study of neoadjuvant nivolumab and ipilimumab in lung cancer. This table comes from immunoSEQ multiplex PCR, and its TCRdb copy is limited to in-frame clones, with some not included. The table has around 24,000 clones, around 83% seen once. Source: tumor tissue, taken after neoadjuvant nivolumab, alone or with ipilimumab, at or shortly before surgery. The receptor set was obtained from an adult with non-small cell lung cancer.

The rearrangement joins TRBV7-9 to TRBJ2-5, with a weak D call TRBD2 (5 bases). Germline V gene lookup returns CDR1 SEHNR and CDR2 FQNEAQ (reference sequence). The CDR3 is made up of 15 amino acids. Trimming took off 8 bases at V and 0 bases at J, with 16 bases between the two ends. The CDR3 region is CASLRALGNQETQYF. The CDR3 region has the DNA TGTGCCAGCCTCCGGGCCCTCGGGAACCAAGAGACCCAGTACTTC.

The chain has TRBV7-6 and TRBJ1-5; TRBD1 matches at 9 bases. V dropped 6 bases and J dropped 4; count of bases not matched to a gene: 7. The CDR3 totals 15 residues. Germline V gene data show CDR1 as SGHVS and CDR2 as FNYEAQ. DNA for the CDR3: TGTGCCAGCAGTCGAGGGACAGGGAGGAATCAGCCCCAGCATTTT. Translating gives CASSRGTGRNQPQHF.

The gene calls are TRBV5-1 and TRBJ2-1; no definite D call. From germline, CDR1 is SGHRS and CDR2 YFSETQ. Trimming stripped 1 base from V and 2 bases from J, with 13 bases between. This CDR3 comprises 16 residues. This CDR3 is CASSLQTAAPYNEQFF. CDR3 coding DNA: TGCGCCAGCAGCTTGCAGACCGCAGCACCCTACAATGAGCAGTTCTTC.

This clone was observed a few times. This chain connects TRBV5-4 to TRBJ2-2; D gene uncertain. Trimming stripped 1 base from V and 8 bases from J, with 12 bases between. Germline values: CDR1 SGHNT, CDR2 YYREEE (reference sequence). This CDR3 has 14 residues. This CDR3 reads CASSLWSGTGELFF. The CDR3 DNA is TGTGCCAGCAGCTTGTGGTCTGGAACTGGGGAGCTGTTTTTT.

The CDR3 DNA is TGTGCCAGCAGCTTAGGACAGACAGAGAAGCCGTTCAAGCCCCAGCATTTT. Its translation is CASSLGQTEKPFKPQHF. The gene calls are TRBV7-8 and TRBJ1-5, with D perhaps matching TRBD1 (5 bases). CDR3 length: 17 residues. With 1 base removed from V and 8 bases from J, the gap between germline ends came to 21 bases. CDR1 SGHVS and CDR2 FQNEAQ come from the germline V gene.

The chain joins TRBV30 to TRBJ2-7; D is unresolved. There are 12 residues in the CDR3. Trimming took off 1 base at V and 0 bases at J, with 4 bases between the two ends. Germline V gene data show CDR1 as GTSNPN and CDR2 as SVGIG (reference sequence). CDR3 protein: CAWSADSYEQYF. The CDR3 DNA sequence: TGTGCCTGGAGTGCCGACTCCTACGAGCAGTACTTC.

This clone was observed a single time. The chain employs TRBV14 and TRBJ1-4; 7 bases fit TRBD1. CDR3 length equals 14 residues. V lost 4 bases and J lost 14; bases outside the gene matches: 13. The germline CDR1 and CDR2 sequences are SGHDN and FVKESK. The CDR3 sequence is CASSLQGPAAGLFF. The CDR3 DNA reads TGTGCCAGCAGCCTACAGGGGCCCGCGGCGGGGCTGTTTTTT.

This clone showed up just a few times. This chain joins TRBV15 and TRBJ2-1; D gene ambiguous. From germline, CDR1 is LNHNV and CDR2 YYDKDF (reference sequence). The CDR3 runs to 14 residues. Between the trimmed V and J ends, which lost 3 bases and 2 bases, there was a span of 8 bases. Here the CDR3 DNA reads TGTGCCACCAGCAGTTTAGGGCCCTACAATGAGCAGTTCTTC. It yields the protein CATSSLGPYNEQFF.

V and J are TRBV18 and TRBJ1-3; 7 bases map to TRBD1. CDR1 KGHSH and CDR2 LQKENI come from the germline V gene. The J segment lost 0 bases and the V segment lost 3 bases, leaving 8 bases of the junction unmatched. The CDR3 extends over 17 amino acids. In DNA, the CDR3 is TGTGCCAGCTCACCTGTTGACAGGGTATACTCTGGAAACACCATATATTTT. This sequence encodes CASSPVDRVYSGNTIYF.

The V gene is TRBV6-5, the J gene TRBJ2-7, with 7 bases identical to TRBD1. With V trimmed by 6 bases and J by 1 base, 6 bases remained unmatched. This CDR3 has 14 amino acids. Germline V gene lookup returns CDR1 MNHEY and CDR2 SVGAGI. The CDR3 loop is CASSETGFSYEQYF. For the CDR3, the DNA is TGTGCCAGCAGCGAGACAGGGTTTTCCTACGAGCAGTACTTC.

The chain employs TRBV18 and TRBJ1-2; tentatively, D is TRBD1 (5 bases). Trimming removed 2 bases at V and 8 bases at J, with 12 bases between. Per germline, CDR1 KGHSH and CDR2 LQKENI. The CDR3 covers 13 residues. The CDR3 DNA is TGTGCCAGCTCACCAGGAGGGGCAGGAGGCTACACCTTC. Amino acids: CASSPGGAGGYTF.

This sequence joins TRBV5-1 and TRBJ1-1, with 7 positions matching TRBD1. Per germline, CDR1 SGHRS and CDR2 YFSETQ. V lost 3 bases and J lost 7; bases outside the gene matches: 12. The CDR3 covers 15 residues. For the CDR3, the DNA is TGCGCCAGCAGCTCAAACACAGGGGCCGGAATTGAAGCTTTCTTT. Its translation is CASSSNTGAGIEAFF.

The rearrangement links TRBV6-4 to TRBJ2-1; possible D gene TRBD2, 6 bases. The germline V and J ends were trimmed by 4 bases and 0 bases, with 10 bases remaining between them. The CDR3 consists of 15 residues. The germline CDR1 and CDR2 sequences are MRHNA and SNTAGT. CDR3 DNA sequence: TGTGCCAGCAGTGTCGGCGGGAACTCCTACAATGAGCAGTTCTTC. Amino acid sequence: CASSVGGNSYNEQFF.

The J gene is TRBJ1-4, the V gene TRBV18; no firm D call. V lost 1 base and J 8 bases, leaving 5 bases between the germline ends. This CDR3 region has 12 residues. In germline, CDR1 is KGHSH, CDR2 LQKENI. The CDR3 reads CASSPQGEKLFF. The CDR3 nucleotides read TGTGCCAGCTCACCACAGGGCGAAAAACTGTTTTTT.

The chain carries TRBV5-4 and TRBJ2-1, with D possibly being TRBD2 (6 bases). There are 15 residues in the CDR3. The V gene lost 4 bases and the J gene lost 4 bases, with 15 bases spanning the gap. Germline assignment: CDR1 SGHNT and CDR2 YYREEE (reference sequence). The CDR3 DNA follows: TGTGCCAGCAGCACCTTTATGGGGGGTTACAATGAGCAGTTCTTC. The encoded protein is CASSTFMGGYNEQFF.

A single count supports this clone. The chain has TRBV5-6 and TRBJ2-3; 7 nucleotides match TRBD2. The CDR3 sequence is 17 residues long. V was pared by 4 bases and J by 3 bases, with 14 bases of the junction left unmatched. Germline V gives CDR1 SGHDT, CDR2 YYEEEE. This chain's CDR3 is CASSGTAGRELTDTQYF. The CDR3 DNA is TGTGCCAGCAGCGGCACAGCGGGGCGGGAGCTAACAGATACGCAGTATTTT.

The rearrangement links TRBV7-2 to TRBJ1-5, with no clear D. Germline V CDR1 and CDR2: SGHTA, FQGNSA. The CDR3 length is 15 residues. The V end was cut by 5 bases, the J end by 6 bases, with 17 bases between. CDR3 amino acids: CASSRRPGGSQPQHF. The CDR3 region has the DNA TGTGCCAGCAGCCGTCGACCCGGCGGGAGTCAGCCCCAGCATTTT. The whole variable domain, filled in from reference TRBV7-2 and TRBJ1-5, reads GAGVSQSPSNKVTEKGKDVELRCDPISGHTALYWYRQSLGQGLEFLIYFQGNSAPDKSGLPSDRFSAERTGGSVSTLTIQRTQQEDSAVYLCASSRRPGGSQPQHFGDGTRLSIL.

The V and J genes are TRBV5-1 and TRBJ2-1; the D gene is possibly TRBD2 (6 bases). The CDR3 extends over 14 amino acids. With 4 bases removed from V and 9 bases from J, the gap between germline ends came to 17 bases. The germline V gene encodes CDR1 SGHRS and CDR2 YFSETQ. CDR3 amino acids: CASSRGGESSEQFF. CDR3 sequence (DNA): TGCGCCAGCAGCCGGGGCGGGGAGAGTTCTGAGCAGTTCTTC.